This TCR beta chain was sequenced during a study of blood T cells in healthy people across ages. With regard to this clonotype: Its target is unknown.

Overall study results and limits: There were more naive CD4+ cells and higher diversity in long-lived donors than in aged donors. The recorded TCR beta diversity per million T cells decreased in a roughly linear manner with age.

Germline V gives CDR1 MNHEY, CDR2 SVGAGI. This CDR3 contains 16 residues. Losses at the gene ends were 2 bases for V and 0 bases for J; bases not matched to a gene: 4. Then a second PCR, running about 7 to 11 cycles, was carried out with a sample-barcoded 5' primer and a J-beta primer mix. In TCRdb, the 5' RACE reads were re-called with MiXCR into one record per CDR3 protein. This table has about 840,000 distinct CDR3 sequences, almost 30% appearing once. This sample was shared with a second study, whose subject was T cells of mothers and their children. As that study records: Added by the second PCR's M1S primer were sample barcodes and 2-4 random nucleotides.

The receptor was isolated from a woman in her thirties or forties in good health. The sequenced sample consisted of blood. The genes are TRBV6-5 and TRBJ2-1, with 7 bases lining up with TRBD2. The CDR3 region has the DNA TGTGCCAGCAGTTACATGCGGGGGAGCTCCTACAATGAGCAGTTCTTC. Amino acid sequence: CASSYMRGSSYNEQFF.